The sequence of this T cell receptor (beta chain) was determined in a study of T cells in localized non-small cell lung cancer. Deletions cut 4 bases from V and 4 bases from J, with 16 bases between. Per germline, CDR1 MGHRA and CDR2 YSYEKL. The CDR3 consists of 16 residues. The protocol was immunoSEQ multiplex PCR, while the TCRdb copy is restricted to in-frame clones and leaves out a portion. The profile shows about 25,000 clones, 92% of them singletons. A remark on this clone: Its target is unknown.

Whole-study findings and limits: Heterogeneity is still possible, as just one tumor region was sequenced. Exceeding tumor, uninvolved adjacent lung had the highest T cell clonality. The appearance of a median approximately 57 of the top 100 tumor clones was seen in adjacent lung.

This sequence joins TRBV4-1 and TRBJ1-4, with TRBD1 as a possible D gene (6 bases). Here the sequenced sample was peripheral blood, taken before any cancer treatment. The clonotype comes from a man aged 40-75 years with stage III squamous cell lung carcinoma. The CDR3 region is CASSRQPGQGNEKLFF. Written as DNA, the CDR3 is TGCGCCAGCAGCCGCCAACCGGGACAAGGTAATGAAAAACTGTTTTTT.